These 20 T cell receptor beta chains originate from one sample sequenced in a study of identical twins. TCRdb reprocessed the 5' RACE reads with MiXCR, giving one entry per CDR3 protein. Of under 800,000 distinct CDR3 sequences listed, 21% were seen once; the top ten hold approximately 4.3%. Separately, the same data were catalogued under a study of T cells expressing NK-cell markers.

The sample comprised PBMCs. All receptors derive from a woman between 18 and 29 years old in good health.

This sequence joins TRBV5-1 and TRBJ2-3; D may be TRBD2 (5 bases). Germline CDR1 reads SGHRS; CDR2 reads YFSETQ. With 0 bases removed from V and 1 base from J, the gap between germline ends came to 9 bases. There are 15 residues in the CDR3. The CDR3 nucleotides read TGCGCCAGCAGCTTGGGGGTAGCGCGCACAGATACGCAGTATTTT. It translates to CASSLGVARTDTQYF. The whole variable domain, remainder taken from reference TRBV5-1 and TRBJ2-3, is KAGVTQTPRYLIKTRGQQVTLSCSPISGHRSVSWYQQTPGQGLQFLFEYFSETQRNKGNFPGRFSGRQFSNSRSEMNVSTLELGDSALYLCASSLGVARTDTQYFGPGTRLTVL.

This clonotype was counted ten times or more. This sequence joins TRBV12-3 or TRBV12-4 and TRBJ2-1; 8 bases are shared with TRBD2. J was trimmed by 5 bases and V by 5 bases; bases with no gene match: 8. The CDR3 is 15 residues long. CDR3 region: CASSRGGASDNEQFF. The CDR3 coding sequence is TGTGCCAGCAGTCGGGGGGGGGCGTCCGACAATGAGCAGTTCTTC.

The chain has TRBV20-1 and TRBJ2-1; the match to TRBD2 covers 10 bases. The CDR3 runs to 14 residues. The junction had 9 bases not matched to a gene; V was cut back by 6 bases and J by 7 bases. CDR1 and CDR2 from the germline V gene are DFQATT and SNEGSKA (reference sequence). CDR3: CSARLQLAGNEQFF. The CDR3 DNA is TGCAGTGCCCGCCTACAACTAGCGGGAAATGAGCAGTTCTTC.

The gene calls are TRBV20-1 and TRBJ2-4; 9 bases line up with TRBD1. The CDR3 has 16 amino acids. The ends lost 5 bases at V and 2 bases at J; junction bases unmatched: 10. Germline V gives CDR1 DFQATT, CDR2 SNEGSKA (reference sequence). In DNA form, the CDR3 reads TGCAGTGCTCTTACAGGGGGCGGCGGTTCCAAAAACATTCAGTACTTC. This sequence encodes CSALTGGGGSKNIQYF.

A few counts support this clonotype. V gene TRBV12-3 or TRBV12-4 combines with J gene TRBJ2-1; D remains ambiguous. Trimming cost V 2 bases and J 8 bases, with 13 bases left between them. This CDR3 contains 14 residues. CDR3 sequence: CASSLTRIGDEQFF. CDR3 nucleotides: TGTGCCAGCAGTTTAACACGGATAGGAGATGAGCAGTTCTTC.

The V and J genes are TRBV20-1 and TRBJ2-1; D gene uncertain. Trimming took 3 bases from V and 0 from J, leaving 12 bases between them. The CDR3 has 15 residues. Germline CDR1 is DFQATT and CDR2 is SNEGSKA (reference sequence). CDR3 in DNA: TGCAGTGCTAGCTCTGGCGGTAGCTCCTACAATGAGCAGTTCTTC. As protein: CSASSGGSSYNEQFF.

Only a few counts were recorded for this clonotype. V usage is TRBV20-1 and J usage is TRBJ1-1; TRBD1 is a possible D gene (5 bases). Germline lookup yields CDR1 DFQATT and CDR2 SNEGSKA (reference sequence). The ends were cut back, 0 bases at V and 4 bases at J, with 12 bases in the middle. This CDR3 is built from 14 residues. CDR3 nucleotides: TGCAGTGCTAGAGATGCAGGGTTGGGCACTGAAGCTTTCTTT. It is translated as CSARDAGLGTEAFF.

In this sample, this clonotype turned up many times. The chain joins TRBV20-1 to TRBJ1-5; possibly TRBD1 for D (5 bases). Per germline, CDR1 DFQATT and CDR2 SNEGSKA (reference sequence). The CDR3 totals 12 residues. Trimming took off 3 bases at V and 7 bases at J, with 10 bases between the two ends. CDR3: CSARGGGQPQHF. For the CDR3, the DNA is TGCAGTGCTAGGGGGGGGGGACAGCCCCAGCATTTT.

This clonotype was picked up a small number of times. The CDR3 nucleotides read TGTGCCAGCAGCTTAGGCCTCAGGGGACGGGGCTCCTACAATGAGCAGTTCTTC. Translating gives CASSLGLRGRGSYNEQFF. The chain uses TRBV11-1 and TRBJ2-1; possibly TRBD1 for D (6 bases). CDR3 length: 18 amino acids. Trimming removed 1 base at V and 0 bases at J, with 16 bases between. Germline V gene lookup returns CDR1 SGHAT and CDR2 FQDESV (reference sequence).

The genes are TRBV5-6 and TRBJ2-7; 11 bases fit TRBD2. The CDR3 runs 15 residues. The germline gives CDR1 SGHDT, CDR2 YYEEEE. Unmatched junction bases numbered 4, after V lost 3 bases and J lost 2 bases. The CDR3 bases are TGTGCCAGCAGCTCGGGACTAGCGGTTCCCTACGAGCAGTACTTC. Protein: CASSSGLAVPYEQYF.

Ten or more counts support this clonotype. This rearrangement joins TRBV5-1 to TRBJ2-3; D is perhaps TRBD1 (5 bases). V shed 3 bases and J shed 5 bases, with 10 bases lying between them. Looked up from germline, CDR1 is SGHRS and CDR2 is YFSETQ. CDR3 length: 13 residues. The CDR3 spells CASSSVTEDTQYF. As DNA, the CDR3 is TGCGCCAGCAGCTCGGTGACAGAAGATACGCAGTATTTT.

The rearrangement joins TRBV3-1 to TRBJ1-6; the D is unclear. The V end lost 1 base, the J end lost 8 bases, and 3 bases lay between the germline ends. Germline values: CDR1 LGHDT, CDR2 YNNKEL (reference sequence). CDR3 length: 12 amino acids. The chain's CDR3 is CASSQADSPLHF. CDR3 DNA: TGTGCCAGCAGCCAAGCGGATTCACCCCTCCACTTT.

This clonotype was counted only a few times. V and J are TRBV7-2 and TRBJ2-2, with D perhaps matching TRBD1 (6 bases). Germline loops: CDR1 SGHTA, CDR2 FQGNSA. The CDR3 extends over 14 amino acids. Between the trimmed V and J ends, which lost 8 bases and 3 bases, there was a span of 13 bases. The CDR3 bases are TGTGCCAGCGGGAAACAGGGAGACACCGGGGAGCTGTTTTTT. Its protein product is CASGKQGDTGELFF.

Here the CDR3 reads CASSLSVGDNEKLFF. The DNA for the CDR3 is TGTGCCAGCAGTTTATCCGTCGGGGACAATGAAAAACTGTTTTTT. The chain combines TRBV27 with TRBJ1-4, with D perhaps TRBD1 (5 bases). The CDR3 consists of 15 residues. CDR1 is MNHEY, CDR2 SMNVEV, per germline (reference sequence). Trimming shortened V by 0 bases and J by 5 bases, and 10 bases separated the two germline ends.

The sample holds a few counts of this clonotype. The chain couples TRBV20-1 to TRBJ2-3; a possible D gene is TRBD2 (6 bases). CDR3 length: 14 amino acids. Germline V gene lookup returns CDR1 DFQATT and CDR2 SNEGSKA (reference sequence). Trimming removed 3 bases at V and 1 base at J, with 11 bases between. The CDR3 sequence is CSASRSSGTDTQYF. The CDR3 DNA reads TGCAGTGCTAGTAGGTCTAGCGGCACAGATACGCAGTATTTT.

V usage is TRBV12-3 or TRBV12-4 and J usage is TRBJ1-4; no reliable D call. With 7 bases removed from V and 5 bases from J, the gap between germline ends came to 11 bases. The CDR3 spans 13 residues. The CDR3 spells CASTEGYNEKLFF. In DNA form, the CDR3 reads TGTGCCAGCACCGAAGGGTACAATGAAAAACTGTTTTTT.

This clonotype was observed a handful of times. This sequence joins TRBV6-5 and TRBJ2-7; TRBD1 aligns across 7 bases. The V segment lost 10 bases and the J segment 2 bases; nucleotides outside the gene matches: 5. In germline, CDR1 is MNHEY, CDR2 SVGAGI. The CDR3 spans 12 residues. This CDR3 is CATTGTAYEQYF. The CDR3 DNA follows: TGTGCCACCACCGGGACAGCCTACGAGCAGTACTTC.

The chain is built from TRBV27 and TRBJ1-3; D not resolved. The CDR3 has 13 residues. V was clipped by 6 bases and J by 4 bases, with 10 bases between them. Germline CDR1 reads MNHEY; CDR2 reads SMNVEV (reference sequence). The CDR3: CASSPNGGNTIYF. For the CDR3, the DNA is TGTGCCAGCAGCCCCAATGGGGGAAACACCATATATTTT.

This clonotype came up many times. V gene TRBV3-1 combines with J gene TRBJ1-2; possibly TRBD1 for D (5 bases). The CDR3 has 13 amino acids. V was clipped by 1 base and J by 6 bases, with 9 bases between them. In germline, CDR1 is LGHDT, CDR2 YNNKEL (reference sequence). This CDR3 is CASSQVEGNGYTF. As DNA, the CDR3 is TGTGCCAGCAGCCAAGTGGAGGGGAATGGCTACACCTTC.

CDR3 coding DNA: TGTGCCAGCAGTTTAAACGGCCTCTACGAGCAGTACTTC. Translation: CASSLNGLYEQYF. The chain couples TRBV12-3 or TRBV12-4 to TRBJ2-7, with D unclear. This CDR3 spans 13 amino acids. V was cut by 2 bases and J by 3 bases, with 8 bases left in between.